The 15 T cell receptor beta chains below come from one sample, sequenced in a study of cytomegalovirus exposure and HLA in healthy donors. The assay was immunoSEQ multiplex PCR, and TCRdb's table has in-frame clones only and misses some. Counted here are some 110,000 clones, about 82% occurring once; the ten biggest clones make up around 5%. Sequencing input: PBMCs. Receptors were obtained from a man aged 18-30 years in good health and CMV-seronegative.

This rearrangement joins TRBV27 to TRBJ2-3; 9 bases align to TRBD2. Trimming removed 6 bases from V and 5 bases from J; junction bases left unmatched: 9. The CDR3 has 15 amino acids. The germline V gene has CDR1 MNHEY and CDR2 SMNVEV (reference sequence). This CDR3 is CASSPHAGGEDTQYF. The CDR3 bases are TGTGCCAGCAGCCCTCACGCGGGAGGGGAAGATACGCAGTATTTT.

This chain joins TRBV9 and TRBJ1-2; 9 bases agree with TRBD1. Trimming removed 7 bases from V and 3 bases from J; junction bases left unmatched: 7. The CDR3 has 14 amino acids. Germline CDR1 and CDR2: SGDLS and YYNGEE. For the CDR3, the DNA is TGTGCCAGCTCCCCGGGACAGGGCGACTATGGCTACACCTTC. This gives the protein CASSPGQGDYGYTF.

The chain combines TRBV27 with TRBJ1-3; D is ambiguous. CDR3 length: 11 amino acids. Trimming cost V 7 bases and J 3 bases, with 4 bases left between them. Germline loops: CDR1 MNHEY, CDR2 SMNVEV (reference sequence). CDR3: CASTNGNTIYF. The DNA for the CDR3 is TGTGCCAGCACAAATGGAAACACCATATATTTT.

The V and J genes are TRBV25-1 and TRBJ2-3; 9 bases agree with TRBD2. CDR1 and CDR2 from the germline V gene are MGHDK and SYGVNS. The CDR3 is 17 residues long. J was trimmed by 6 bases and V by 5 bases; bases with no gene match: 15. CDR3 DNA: TGTGCCAGCAGTCCGACGGGAGGCGGGAGGGCCCGGGATACGCAGTATTTT. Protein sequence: CASSPTGGGRARDTQYF.

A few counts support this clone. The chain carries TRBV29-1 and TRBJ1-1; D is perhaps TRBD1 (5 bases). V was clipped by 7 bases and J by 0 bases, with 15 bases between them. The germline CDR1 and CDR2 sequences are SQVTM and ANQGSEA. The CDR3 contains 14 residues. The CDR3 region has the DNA TGCAGCGGTGGGTGGGCAGGGCTGAACACTGAAGCTTTCTTT. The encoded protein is CSGGWAGLNTEAFF.

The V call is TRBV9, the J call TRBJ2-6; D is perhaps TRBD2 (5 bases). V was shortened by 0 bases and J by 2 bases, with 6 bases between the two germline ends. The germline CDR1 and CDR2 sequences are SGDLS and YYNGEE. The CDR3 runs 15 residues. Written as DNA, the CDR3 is TGTGCCAGCAGCGTAGCGGGAACTGGGGCCAACGTCCTGACTTTC. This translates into CASSVAGTGANVLTF.

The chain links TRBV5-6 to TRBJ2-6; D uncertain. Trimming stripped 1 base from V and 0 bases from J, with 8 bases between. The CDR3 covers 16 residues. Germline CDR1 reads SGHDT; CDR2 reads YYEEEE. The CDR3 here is CASSLLRNSGANVLTF. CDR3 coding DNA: TGTGCCAGCAGCTTGCTGAGGAACTCTGGGGCCAACGTCCTGACTTTC.

The CDR3 sequence is CASTPTRTGNTEAFF. The CDR3 DNA reads TGTGCCAGCACCCCTACCCGGACAGGGAACACTGAAGCTTTCTTT. The rearrangement links TRBV13 to TRBJ1-1; TRBD1 matches 7 bases. V lost 7 bases to trimming and J lost 1 base; unmatched junction nucleotides: 9. This CDR3 spans 15 amino acids. Germline-derived CDR1 and CDR2 are PRHDT and FYEKMQ (reference sequence).

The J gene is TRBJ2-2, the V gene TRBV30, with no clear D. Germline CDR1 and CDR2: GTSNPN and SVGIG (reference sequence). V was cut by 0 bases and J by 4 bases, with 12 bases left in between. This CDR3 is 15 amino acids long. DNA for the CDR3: TGTGCCTGGAGTGTACTGGGCGTCAGCACCGGGGAGCTGTTTTTT. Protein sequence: CAWSVLGVSTGELFF.

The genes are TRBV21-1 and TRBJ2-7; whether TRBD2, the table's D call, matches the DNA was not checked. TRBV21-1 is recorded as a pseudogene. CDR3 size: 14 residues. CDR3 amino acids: CASRQDCFSYEQYF. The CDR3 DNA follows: TGTGCCAGCAGGCAGGACTGTTTCTCCTACGAGCAGTACTTC.

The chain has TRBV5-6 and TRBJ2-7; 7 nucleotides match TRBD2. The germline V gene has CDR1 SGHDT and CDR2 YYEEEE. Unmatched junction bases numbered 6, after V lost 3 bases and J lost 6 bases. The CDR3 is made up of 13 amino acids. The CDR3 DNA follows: TGTGCCAGCAGCTGGGGGAGGGGCTTCGAGCAGTACTTC. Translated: CASSWGRGFEQYF.

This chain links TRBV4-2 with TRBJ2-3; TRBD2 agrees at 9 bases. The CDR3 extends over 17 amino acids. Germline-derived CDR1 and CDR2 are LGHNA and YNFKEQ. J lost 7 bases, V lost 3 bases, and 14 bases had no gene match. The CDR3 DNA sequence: TGTGCCAGCAGCCAGACTTGGGCGGGGGGGCAGGAAAATACGCAGTATTTT. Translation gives CASSQTWAGGQENTQYF.

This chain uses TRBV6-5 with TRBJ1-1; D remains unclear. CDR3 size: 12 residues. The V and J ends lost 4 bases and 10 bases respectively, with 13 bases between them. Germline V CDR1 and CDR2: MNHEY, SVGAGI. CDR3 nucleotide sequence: TGTGCCAGCAGTTCGGGCTCCGGAGGAGCTTTCTTT. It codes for CASSSGSGGAFF.

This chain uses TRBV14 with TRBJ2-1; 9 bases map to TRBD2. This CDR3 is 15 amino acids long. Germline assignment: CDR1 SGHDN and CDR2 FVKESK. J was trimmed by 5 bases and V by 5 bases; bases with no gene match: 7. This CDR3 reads CASSYGTSLNNEQFF. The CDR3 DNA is TGTGCCAGCAGCTACGGGACTAGCCTGAACAATGAGCAGTTCTTC.

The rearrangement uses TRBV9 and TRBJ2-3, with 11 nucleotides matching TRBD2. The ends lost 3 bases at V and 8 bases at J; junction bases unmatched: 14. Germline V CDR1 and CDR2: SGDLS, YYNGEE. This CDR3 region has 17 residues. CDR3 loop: CASSALAGGSLGSTQYF. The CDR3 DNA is TGTGCCAGCAGCGCCTTAGCGGGAGGGTCCCTCGGTTCTACGCAGTATTTT.